This entry features one T cell receptor (beta chain) sequence. Its antigen is unidentified. The junction departs from the called germline gene at one end, perhaps through a read error. The data belong to a study of cytomegalovirus exposure and HLA in healthy donors. A multiplex PCR was run with 60 Vbeta primers and 13 Jbeta primers. This table comes from immunoSEQ multiplex PCR, and its TCRdb copy is limited to in-frame clones, with some not included. In all, the sample yields 150,000 or so clones. CDR1 is SEHNR and CDR2 is FQNEAQ in the germline V gene (reference sequence). The CDR3 extends over 13 amino acids. General study findings and limits: The listing of 150 to 200 TCR beta chains classed them as cytomegalovirus-associated.

The chain carries TRBV7-9 and TRBJ2-7; D gene ambiguous. This receptor was identified in a woman in her 50s in good health and CMV-seronegative. The specimen sequenced was PBMCs. CDR3 region: CASSSGDSYVIDF. As DNA, the CDR3 is TGTGCCAGCAGCTCAGGTGATTCCTACGTTATCGACTTC.